Listed below are T cell receptor beta chains from one sample, sequenced in a study of control samples from healthy donors and cancer patients. The assay was immunoSEQ multiplex PCR, and TCRdb's table has in-frame clones only and misses some. This repertoire shows about 120,000 clones, 88% found once; its top ten account for 3.4%. Sequences were obtained from blood. The receptors were sampled from a man in his forties in good health. Both conserved end residues are trimmed from each CDR3.

cdr3_length: 13
v_call: TRBV6-2/TRBV6-3
cdr3_aa: ASSTPTGMDYGYT

cdr3_length: 13
v_call: TRBV7-9
cdr3_aa: ASRPGTAQNEKLF

cdr3_length: 12
v_call: TRBV6-2/TRBV6-3
cdr3_aa: ASSDPGVPRTLH

cdr3_length: 11
v_call: TRBV29-1
cdr3_aa: SAQTELNTEAF

cdr3_length: 14
v_call: TRBV6-1
cdr3_aa: ASSAVSGQGSNGYT

cdr3_length: 10
v_call: TRBV7-9
cdr3_aa: ASSFGNQPQH

cdr3_length: 11
v_call: TRBV5-4
cdr3_aa: ASSPGGGHGYT

cdr3_length: 11
v_call: TRBV7-3
cdr3_aa: ASSFARGNEQF

cdr3_length: 12
v_call: TRBV20-1
cdr3_aa: SASSRLGGYGYT

cdr3_length: 13
v_call: TRBV11-3
cdr3_aa: ASSLGTASTDTQY

cdr3_length: 13
v_call: TRBV7-2
cdr3_aa: ASTGQALSGNTIY

cdr3_length: 13
v_call: TRBV9
cdr3_aa: ASSPRVAGLDTQY

cdr3_length: 12
v_call: TRBV7-6
cdr3_aa: ASSITRMDTEAF

cdr3_length: 12
v_call: TRBV15
cdr3_aa: ATSSRRGNTEAF

cdr3_length: 11
v_call: TRBV29-1
cdr3_aa: SVDGGGRAEAF

cdr3_length: 12
v_call: TRBV5-5
cdr3_aa: ASSTEGGNQPQH

cdr3_length: 13
v_call: TRBV3-1/TRBV3-2
cdr3_aa: ASSQVSGSYSTQY

cdr3_length: 11
v_call: TRBV6-5
cdr3_aa: ASELDRYQPQH

cdr3_length: 13
v_call: TRBV24-1
cdr3_aa: ATSDVGQGPYGYT

cdr3_length: 14
v_call: TRBV3-1/TRBV3-2
cdr3_aa: ASSRTGSSYNSPLH

cdr3_length: 12
v_call: TRBV7-9
cdr3_aa: ASSANPRGEKLF

cdr3_length: 11
v_call: TRBV29-1
cdr3_aa: SGNIGVGTEAF

cdr3_length: 15
v_call: TRBV6-4
cdr3_aa: ASSPGMEQTSYNEQF

cdr3_length: 14
v_call: TRBV5-1
cdr3_aa: ASSLGDRAGDTEAF

cdr3_length: 11
v_call: TRBV29-1
cdr3_aa: SVEEGPHYGYT

cdr3_length: 11
v_call: TRBV11-2
cdr3_aa: ASSLQGSYEQY

cdr3_length: 12
v_call: TRBV7-9
cdr3_aa: ASSLTGLNEKLF

cdr3_length: 15
v_call: TRBV3-1/TRBV3-2
cdr3_aa: ASSQKAGGPFADTQY

cdr3_length: 10
v_call: TRBV30
cdr3_aa: AWGKGWLGYT

cdr3_length: 13
v_call: TRBV18
cdr3_aa: ASSLGQFSGNTIY

cdr3_length: 13
v_call: TRBV9
cdr3_aa: ASSPDLSTRNEQF

cdr3_length: 13
v_call: TRBV6-6
cdr3_aa: ASSTGQGIFQPQH

cdr3_length: 14
v_call: TRBV7-8
cdr3_aa: ASSSATSTYNSPLH

cdr3_length: 13
v_call: TRBV24-1
cdr3_aa: ATSDAGTVTDTQY